Reported below is one TCR beta chain. This sample was included in a study of T cell responses to AZD1222 COVID-19 vaccine. Clones were sequenced by immunoSEQ multiplex PCR, and TCRdb holds only the in-frame ones, with some missing. This table has around 190,000 clones, 70% to 90% appearing once. In germline, CDR1 is SGHTA, CDR2 FQGNSA. The CDR3 loop spans 13 amino acids. Trimming left V 3 bases short and J 6 bases short, with 8 bases between. The TCR sequence derives from an adult who received the AZD1222 COVID-19 vaccine. This rearrangement joins TRBV7-2 to TRBJ2-2, with D unresolved. The sequencing here drew on peripheral blood, taken 28 days after the second AZD1222 dose. CDR3 DNA sequence: TGTGCCAGCAGCTTGAAAATGGCCGGGGAGCTGTTTTTT. Its protein product is CASSLKMAGELFF.